This TCR beta chain was found in a study of blood T cells in healthy people across ages. At the level of the study: Roughly one uniquely barcoded beta molecule per two T cells was captured.

Total RNA, at least 6 micrograms per sample, was extracted from PBMCs. This clonotype was seen a few times. No antigen is known for it. Trimming took off 5 bases at V and 0 bases at J, with 10 bases between the two ends. CDR3 size: 14 residues. Germline V gene lookup returns CDR1 MNHEY and CDR2 SMNVEV (reference sequence). The study's findings and limits: Older age went with lower TCR beta diversity per million T cells, in a roughly linear way. Estimates of total diversity, which came from one million sequenced T cells, were considered to be underestimates.

Sample-barcoded 5' priming and a J-beta primer mix drove a second PCR of about 6 to 12 cycles. TCRdb independently ran MiXCR on the 5' RACE reads; one entry per CDR3 protein. The sample consists of hundreds of thousands of distinct CDR3 sequences, around a fifth of them appearing once. The sample was blood. The TCR sequence derives from a man between 65 and 80 years old in good health. This rearrangement joins TRBV27 to TRBJ2-5; D unresolved. DNA of the CDR3: TGTGCCAGCAGTGCTAGGGAATACCAAGAGACCCAGTACTTC. As protein: CASSAREYQETQYF.